The 31 T cell receptor beta chains given below trace back to one sample, sequenced in a study of blood T cell repertoires in COVID-19. Produced via immunoSEQ multiplex PCR; TCRdb's table is partial and in-frame only. The sample yields 100,000 to 120,000 clones, approximately 89% seen once. The material sequenced was peripheral blood. These receptors were obtained from a woman aged 55-75 years with COVID-19, enrolled during active disease.

The J gene is TRBJ2-7, the V gene TRBV9; a possible D gene is TRBD1 (5 bases). This CDR3 contains 14 residues. Germline CDR1 and CDR2: SGDLS and YYNGEE. V shed 0 bases and J shed 6 bases, with 13 bases lying between them. The CDR3 protein is CASSVEPQDSEQYF. The CDR3 DNA follows: TGTGCCAGCAGCGTAGAGCCACAGGATTCCGAGCAGTACTTC.

This chain links TRBV3-1 (or the pseudogene TRBV3-2) with TRBJ1-5; 9 nucleotides match TRBD1. This CDR3 has 24 residues. Germline-derived CDR1 and CDR2 are LGHDT and YNNKEL (reference sequence). V dropped 1 base and J dropped 0; count of bases not matched to a gene: 25. The CDR3 here is CASSQGAPRGDRAVGVHSNQPQHF. In nucleotides, the CDR3 is TGTGCCAGCAGCCAAGGGGCCCCACGGGGGGACAGGGCCGTCGGGGTCCATAGCAATCAGCCCCAGCATTTT.

The chain combines TRBV15 with TRBJ1-2, with TRBD1 matching over 7 bases. The CDR3 has 16 amino acids. CDR1 and CDR2 (germline): LNHNV, YYDKDF (reference sequence). V was clipped by 1 base and J by 4 bases; unmatched bases: 9. CDR3 in DNA: TGTGCCACCAGCAGAGTGAGAGGACAGGCACCCTATGGCTACACCTTC. Translation: CATSRVRGQAPYGYTF.

This clone was seen a few times. The chain is built from TRBV5-4 and TRBJ1-6; D possibly corresponds to TRBD1 (6 bases). CDR3 size: 17 residues. Per germline, CDR1 SGHNT and CDR2 YYREEE (reference sequence). Trimming left V 3 bases short and J 4 bases short, with 17 bases between. The CDR3 loop reads CASSSPRQDGYNSPLHF. DNA for the CDR3: TGTGCCAGCAGCTCGCCCCGACAGGATGGATATAATTCACCCCTCCACTTT.

The CDR3 nucleotides are TGTGCCAGTAGTCCCTACTTGGAGGACAGGGGTAACACTGAAGCTTTCTTT. Amino acid sequence: CASSPYLEDRGNTEAFF. V and J are TRBV19 and TRBJ1-1; 9 bases align to TRBD1. The CDR3 sequence is 17 residues long. The trim removed 5 bases at V and 2 bases at J, leaving 12 bases unmatched. Germline loops: CDR1 LNHDA, CDR2 SQIVND (reference sequence).

J is TRBJ2-7 and V is TRBV11-2, with TRBD1 as a possible D gene (6 bases). V lost 3 bases and J 2 bases, leaving 17 bases between the germline ends. In germline, CDR1 is SGHAT, CDR2 FQNNGV. This CDR3 contains 16 residues. This CDR3 is CASSFASQGLPYEQYF. The DNA for the CDR3 is TGTGCCAGCAGCTTTGCAAGCCAGGGGCTCCCCTACGAGCAGTACTTC.

The genes are TRBV14 and TRBJ1-1; 8 positions agree with TRBD1. Germline V lookup: CDR1 SGHDN, CDR2 FVKESK. This CDR3 has 14 residues. The ends lost 4 bases at V and 7 bases at J; junction bases unmatched: 8. This chain's CDR3 is CASSPGGAEYEAFF. CDR3 bases: TGTGCCAGCAGCCCAGGGGGCGCGGAGTATGAAGCTTTCTTT.

The CDR3 sequence is CASSPPGQGYNEQFF. CDR3 DNA sequence: TGTGCCAGCAGTCCGCCGGGACAGGGTTATAATGAGCAGTTCTTC. This rearrangement joins TRBV6-2 or TRBV6-3 to TRBJ2-1; 9 nucleotides agree with TRBD1. CDR3 length equals 15 residues. Germline CDR1 is MNHEY and CDR2 is SVGEGT. Trimming at V came to 5 bases and at J to 7 bases, leaving 9 bases not matched to a gene.

The J gene is TRBJ2-7, the V gene TRBV7-3; D might be TRBD1 (5 bases). The CDR3 has 14 residues. Germline CDR1 is SGHTA and CDR2 is FQGTGA. V dropped 2 bases and J dropped 3 bases, with 11 bases sitting between them. CDR3: CASSLQGIGYEQYF. The CDR3 nucleotides read TGTGCCAGCAGCTTACAGGGAATTGGCTACGAGCAGTACTTC.

The V call is TRBV7-6, the J call TRBJ1-5, with 7 bases that match TRBD1. With V trimmed by 5 bases and J by 4 bases, 8 bases remained unmatched. This CDR3 has 15 residues. Germline CDR1 SGHVS, CDR2 FNYEAQ. CDR3 protein: CASSQEGQSNQPQHF. In DNA form, the CDR3 reads TGTGCCAGCAGCCAAGAGGGACAGAGTAATCAGCCCCAGCATTTT. Full variable domain (remainder filled in from reference TRBV7-6 and TRBJ1-5): GAGVSQSPRYKVTKRGQDVALRCDPISGHVSLYWYRQALGQGPEFLTYFNYEAQQDKSGLPNDRFSAERPEGSISTLTIQRTEQRDSAMYRCASSQEGQSNQPQHFGDGTRLSIL.

The chain is built from TRBV6-1 and TRBJ2-7; D not resolved. Germline V CDR1 and CDR2: MNHNS, SASEGT. The CDR3 is 14 residues long. V lost 2 bases to trimming and J lost 0 bases, with 8 bases between them. The CDR3 loop is CASSEIGSSYEQYF. CDR3 coding DNA: TGTGCCAGCAGTGAAATTGGTAGCTCCTACGAGCAGTACTTC.

This clone has just a few counts. V usage is TRBV2 and J usage is TRBJ1-5; 9 bases line up with TRBD1. CDR3 size: 13 residues. The germline V gene encodes CDR1 SNHLY and CDR2 FYNNEI. V shed 11 bases, J shed 3 bases, and the junction held 5 bases outside the gene matches. For the CDR3, the DNA is TGTGCCGCGGGGACAGGGATCAATCAGCCCCAGCATTTT. Its translation is CAAGTGINQPQHF.

The chain combines TRBV2 with TRBJ2-6; no definite D call. The CDR3 length is 18 residues. Per the germline V gene, CDR1 is SNHLY and CDR2 is FYNNEI. V was trimmed by 0 bases and J by 0 bases, leaving 12 bases between them. CDR3 amino acids: CASSEAGQAFSGANVLTF. The DNA for the CDR3 is TGTGCCAGCAGTGAAGCCGGTCAGGCATTCTCTGGGGCCAACGTCCTGACTTTC.

V and J are TRBV2 and TRBJ2-1; the D is unclear. V lost 5 bases and J 5 bases, leaving 4 bases between the germline ends. CDR1 and CDR2 from the germline V gene are SNHLY and FYNNEI. The CDR3 is 11 amino acids. CDR3 region: CASSSDNEQFF. CDR3 in DNA: TGTGCCAGCAGTTCAGACAATGAGCAGTTCTTC.

The chain joins TRBV30 to TRBJ2-5, with 14 bases identical to TRBD2. The V and J ends lost 1 base and 7 bases, in that order; junction bases with no gene match: 5. Germline V gene data show CDR1 as GTSNPN and CDR2 as SVGIG (reference sequence). The CDR3 sequence is 15 residues long. For the CDR3, the DNA is TGTGCCTGGAGTGGACTAGCGGGGGGGCCAGGGACCCAGTACTTC. Translated, it gives CAWSGLAGGPGTQYF.

This rearrangement joins TRBV20-1 to TRBJ2-3, with 13 bases fitting TRBD2. Per germline, CDR1 DFQATT and CDR2 SNEGSKA (reference sequence). This CDR3 is 17 amino acids long. V was pared by 3 bases and J by 5 bases, with 11 bases of the junction left unmatched. Here the CDR3 DNA reads TGCAGTGCTAGTTCGTTAGGACGACTAGCGGGGGGAGATACGCAGTATTTT. Protein: CSASSLGRLAGGDTQYF.

The count of this clone is one. The rearrangement joins TRBV18 to TRBJ1-5, with 8 nucleotides matching TRBD1. Germline V CDR1 and CDR2: KGHSH, LQKENI. Trimming at V came to 3 bases and at J to 9 bases, leaving 10 bases not matched to a gene. This CDR3 is built from 15 residues. The CDR3 sequence is CASSPGAGGRGPQHF. As DNA, the CDR3 is TGTGCCAGCTCACCTGGCGCAGGGGGCAGAGGGCCCCAGCATTTT. Supplemented by reference TRBV18 and TRBJ1-5, the full variable domain reads NAGVMQNPRHLVRRRGQEARLRCSPMKGHSHVYWYRQLPEEGLKFMVYLQKENIIDESGMPKERFSAEFPKEGPSILRIQQVVRGDSAAYFCASSPGAGGRGPQHFGDGTRLSIL.

CDR3 sequence reads: CASSREPSSYNEQFF. Here the CDR3 DNA reads TGTGCCAGCAGTCGGGAGCCTAGCTCCTACAATGAGCAGTTCTTC. The rearrangement links TRBV6-5 to TRBJ2-1; TRBD2 might be the D (6 bases). The V end lost 5 bases, the J end lost 0 bases, and 11 bases lay between the germline ends. Germline values: CDR1 MNHEY, CDR2 SVGAGI. The CDR3 is 15 residues long.

The chain joins TRBV5-1 to TRBJ1-5; D is possibly TRBD1 (6 bases). The V end was cut by 4 bases, the J end by 7 bases, with 15 bases between. CDR3 length: 14 residues. Germline V CDR1 and CDR2: SGHRS, YFSETQ. The CDR3 bases are TGCGCCAGCAGCCCACAGGGAGTAGGGCAGCCCCAGCATTTT. The encoded protein is CASSPQGVGQPQHF.

In this sample, this clone turned up a few times. V usage is TRBV2 and J usage is TRBJ2-7; D not certain. This CDR3 has 15 residues. Trimming shortened V by 1 base and J by 5 bases, and 15 bases separated the two germline ends. CDR1 SNHLY and CDR2 FYNNEI come from the germline V gene. CDR3 residues: CASSEDPENRDEQYF. The CDR3 region has the DNA TGTGCCAGCAGTGAAGACCCAGAAAACCGGGACGAGCAGTACTTC. Complete variable domain (other parts from reference TRBV2 and TRBJ2-7): EPEVTQTPSHQVTQMGQEVILRCVPISNHLYFYWYRQILGQKVEFLVSFYNNEISEKSEIFDDQFSVERPDGSNFTLKIRSTKLEDSAMYFCASSEDPENRDEQYFGPGTRLTVT.

The rearrangement links TRBV5-1 to TRBJ2-1, with TRBD2 matching 10 bases. Germline V CDR1 and CDR2: SGHRS, YFSETQ. CDR3 size: 15 residues. With 0 bases clipped from V and 9 bases from J, the junction kept 6 bases outside the gene matches. The CDR3 sequence is CASSLEASGGGEQFF. The DNA for the CDR3 is TGCGCCAGCAGCTTGGAGGCTAGCGGGGGCGGTGAGCAGTTCTTC.

The chain uses TRBV5-1 and TRBJ2-1, with 8 nucleotides matching TRBD2. This CDR3 has 14 residues. V lost 9 bases and J lost 0; bases outside the gene matches: 5. The V gene's germline CDR1 is SGHRS and CDR2 YFSETQ. The CDR3 region is CATQAGDSYNEQFF. The CDR3 DNA sequence: TGCGCCACTCAAGCGGGGGACTCCTACAATGAGCAGTTCTTC.

The gene calls are TRBV6-2 or TRBV6-3 and TRBJ1-2; D uncertain. Trimming pared 0 bases from V and 7 bases from J, leaving 15 bases between. This CDR3 has 15 amino acids. CDR1 and CDR2 from the germline V gene are MNHEY and SVGEGT. CDR3 sequence reads: CASSYSRSGRAGYTF. The CDR3 DNA reads TGTGCCAGCAGTTACTCGAGGTCGGGGAGGGCTGGCTACACCTTC.

V and J are TRBV7-3 and TRBJ2-5; 7 bases are shared with TRBD2. The CDR3 is 15 amino acids. The V segment lost 1 base and the J segment 0 bases; nucleotides outside the gene matches: 2. The V gene's germline CDR1 is SGHTA and CDR2 FQGTGA. CDR3 in DNA: TGTGCCAGCAGCTTAAGCGGGACTAACCAAGAGACCCAGTACTTC. It yields the protein CASSLSGTNQETQYF. The complete variable domain, with remaining parts taken from reference TRBV7-3 and TRBJ2-5, reads GAGVSQTPSNKVTEKGKYVELRCDPISGHTALYWYRQSLGQGPEFLIYFQGTGAADDSGLPNDRFFAVRPEGSVSTLKIQRTERGDSAVYLCASSLSGTNQETQYFGPGTRLLVL.

The chain joins TRBV24-1 to TRBJ2-6; 12 positions match TRBD1. The CDR3 length is 21 residues. The germline gives CDR1 KGHDR, CDR2 SFDVKD. V lost 2 bases, J lost 4 bases, and 14 bases stayed unmatched. This CDR3 reads CATSDSRSGTGGAKGANVLTF. The CDR3 coding sequence is TGTGCCACCAGTGATTCCCGATCCGGGACAGGGGGCGCGAAAGGGGCCAACGTCCTGACTTTC.

The CDR3 here is CASSLTGGLIDTQYF. CDR3 in DNA: TGTGCCAGCAGCTTAACAGGGGGTCTGATAGATACGCAGTATTTT. The V call is TRBV7-8, the J call TRBJ2-3; 8 bases are a match to TRBD1. This CDR3 comprises 15 residues. Germline CDR1 reads SGHVS; CDR2 reads FQNEAQ. Germline trimming cut 2 bases from V and 5 bases from J; bases unmatched to any gene: 6.

The chain is built from TRBV7-2 and TRBJ1-5; TRBD1 is a possible D gene (6 bases). Per the germline V gene, CDR1 is SGHTA and CDR2 is FQGNSA. The CDR3 covers 16 residues. Between the trimmed V and J ends, which lost 6 bases and 11 bases, there was a span of 26 bases. DNA for the CDR3: TGTGCCAGCAGGCCGGGAGGGGGGAAGGGCGGTCCGGCCCAGCATTTT. This codes for CASRPGGGKGGPAQHF.

This clone came up a few times. The chain carries TRBV30 and TRBJ2-5; the D gene is possibly TRBD1 (6 bases). The V end lost 6 bases, the J end lost 7 bases, and 12 bases lay between the germline ends. This CDR3 comprises 11 residues. Germline V lookup: CDR1 GTSNPN, CDR2 SVGIG (reference sequence). The CDR3 nucleotides read TGTGCCTGTCACAGGGTGGGGACCCAGTACTTC. Residues: CACHRVGTQYF.

The V gene is TRBV3-1 (or the pseudogene TRBV3-2), the J gene TRBJ2-7; D not resolved. The CDR3 length is 16 residues. V was cut by 1 base and J by 2 bases, with 15 bases left in between. Per the germline V gene, CDR1 is LGHDT and CDR2 is YNNKEL (reference sequence). CDR3 DNA: TGTGCCAGCAGCCAAGCAATGGTCTTACAACCCTACGAGCAGTACTTC. This codes for CASSQAMVLQPYEQYF.

V gene TRBV18 combines with J gene TRBJ1-2, with TRBD1 identical over 8 bases. The CDR3 sequence is 17 residues long. V lost 5 bases to trimming and J lost 6 bases; unmatched junction nucleotides: 17. CDR1 KGHSH and CDR2 LQKENI come from the germline V gene. CDR3 loop: CASSAGQGISSVDGYTF. CDR3 bases: TGTGCCAGCTCAGCAGGACAGGGAATATCCTCCGTTGATGGCTACACCTTC.

The genes are TRBV16 and TRBJ2-7; 8 nucleotides agree with TRBD1. This CDR3 has 16 residues. CDR1 KGHSY and CDR2 FQNENV come from the germline V gene. V was clipped by 4 bases and J by 2 bases; unmatched bases: 10. The CDR3 sequence is CASSLGGTGVTYEQYF. The CDR3 DNA sequence: TGTGCCAGCAGCCTTGGGGGGACAGGTGTTACCTACGAGCAGTACTTC.